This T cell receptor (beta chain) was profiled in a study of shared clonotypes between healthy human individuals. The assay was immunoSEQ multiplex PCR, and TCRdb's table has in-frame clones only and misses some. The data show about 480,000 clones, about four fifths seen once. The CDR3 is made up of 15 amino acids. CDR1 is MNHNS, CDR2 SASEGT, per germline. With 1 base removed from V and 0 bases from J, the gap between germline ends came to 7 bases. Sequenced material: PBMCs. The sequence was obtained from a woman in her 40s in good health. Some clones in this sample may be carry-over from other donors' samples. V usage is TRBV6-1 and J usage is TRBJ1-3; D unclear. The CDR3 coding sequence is TGTGCCAGCAGTGAAGGACCGTACTCTGGAAACACCATATATTTT. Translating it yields CASSEGPYSGNTIYF.